This is a list of T cell receptor beta chains from one sample in a study of blood T cell repertoires in COVID-19. Clones were read by immunoSEQ multiplex PCR, and TCRdb kept only the in-frame ones, dropping some. The sample includes about 160,000 clones, approximately 81% of them seen just once. Sequenced input: PBMCs or T cells enriched from blood (not recorded which). The receptors come from a man aged 55 to 70 who had recovered from COVID-19. CDR3s include the opening cysteine and the closing phenylalanine or tryptophan. The D gene is left open where the match is weak. Clone size is shown for a subset of rows, as once, few, many or a class of expanded clone.

TRBV18,17,-,-,TRBJ1-2,TGTGCCAGCTCAACAGATGGAACGCGGAGGCTTTACTATGGCTACACCTTC,CASSTDGTRRLYYGYTF
TRBV27,15,-,TRBD2,TRBJ2-7,TGTGCCAGCAGTCCTGGGACTAGCGGGAGCGTCGAGCAGTACTTC,CASSPGTSGSVEQYF
TRBV5-4,15,-,-,TRBJ2-5,TGTGCCAGCAGCTTGAGGGTGGGAGTGGGAGAGACCCAGTACTTC,CASSLRVGVGETQYF
TRBV28,15,-,TRBD1,TRBJ1-4,TGTGCCAGCAGTCTAGGGACAGGGGGGCAGGAAAAACTGTTTTTT,CASSLGTGGQEKLFF
TRBV5-5,16,-,TRBD2,TRBJ2-2,TGTGCCAGCAGCTTGGTCGGCGGGAGCGGGGCCGGGGAGCTGTTTTTT,CASSLVGGSGAGELFF
TRBV2,15,-,TRBD1,TRBJ1-5,TGTGCCAGCAGCGTGGGACAGGTCGGCAATCAGCCCCAGCATTTT,CASSVGQVGNQPQHF
TRBV12-3/TRBV12-4,13,-,-,TRBJ2-1,TGTGCCAGCAGTTCACAGGGATTAGATGAGCAGTTCTTC,CASSSQGLDEQFF
TRBV5-5,15,few,TRBD1,TRBJ1-2,TGTGCCAGCAGCTTGACTATACAGGGGGGCTATGGCTACACCTTC,CASSLTIQGGYGYTF
TRBV12-3/TRBV12-4,13,-,-,TRBJ1-1,TGTGCCAGCAGCGGACTTCTGAACACTGAAGCTTTCTTT,CASSGLLNTEAFF
TRBV19,16,-,TRBD1,TRBJ1-5,TGTGCCAGTAGTATTACCGGGACAGGGCCTAATCAGCCCCAGCATTTT,CASSITGTGPNQPQHF
TRBV4-1,17,-,-,TRBJ2-7,TGCGCCAGCACCTCAAGGAAGACCGGGGGATTCTCCTACGAGCAGTACTTC,CASTSRKTGGFSYEQYF
TRBV7-9,14,-,TRBD1,TRBJ2-5,TGTGCCAGCAGCCCCGGGACAGGGCGAGAGACCCAGTACTTC,CASSPGTGRETQYF
TRBV3-1/TRBV3-2,13,-,TRBD2,TRBJ2-1,TGTGCCAGCAGCCAAAGTCCGGGACTAGCCTTGCTCTTC,CASSQSPGLALLF
TRBV28,14,-,TRBD1,TRBJ1-5,TGTGCCAGCAGTCCATACAGGGGATATCAGCCCCAGCATTTT,CASSPYRGYQPQHF
TRBV5-1,15,-,TRBD1,TRBJ1-2,TGCGCCAGCAGCCTCGGGACAGCGAAAAACTATGGCTACACCTTC,CASSLGTAKNYGYTF
TRBV5-1,18,-,-,TRBJ1-6,TGCGCCAGCAGCTTAGACGGACAGTCAAGCTCCTATAATTCACCCCTCCACTTT,CASSLDGQSSSYNSPLHF
TRBV3-1/TRBV3-2,16,-,TRBD2,TRBJ2-1,TGTGCCAGCAGCCAAGCAACTAGCGAACGTCTCACTGAGCAGTTCTTC,CASSQATSERLTEQFF
TRBV29-1,14,-,TRBD2,TRBJ2-5,TGCAGCGCACGGGTCGGGGGGTACCAAGAGACCCAGTACTTC,CSARVGGYQETQYF
TRBV7-2,16,-,TRBD1,TRBJ2-1,TGTGCCAGCAGCTTACAGACCGCTCGACAGGGTGAGGAGCAGTTCTTC,CASSLQTARQGEEQFF
TRBV24-1,18,-,TRBD1,TRBJ2-2,TGTGCCACCAGTGCCCTTCAAACGACAGGGCGGACTACCGGGGAGCTGTTTTTT,CATSALQTTGRTTGELFF
TRBV7-6,17,-,-,TRBJ2-7,TGTGCCAGCAGCTTAGCCTCTAGGACGGCTATGGGGCACGAGCAGTACTTC,CASSLASRTAMGHEQYF
TRBV29-1,15,-,TRBD2,TRBJ2-1,TGCAGCGTCCAAATCCCCGGGACTAGCATCTATGAGCAGTTCTTC,CSVQIPGTSIYEQFF
TRBV10-3,14,-,TRBD2,TRBJ2-2,TGTGCCACGGGGGGGGCAGGTAACACCGGGGAGCTGTTTTTT,CATGGAGNTGELFF
TRBV30,15,-,TRBD2,TRBJ2-2,TGTGCCTGGAGTGAAGCGGGGGGTCGCACCGGGGAGCTGTTTTTT,CAWSEAGGRTGELFF
TRBV27,13,-,-,TRBJ2-7,TGTGCCAGCACAGGGCTGCTTCCCTACGAGCAGTACTTC,CASTGLLPYEQYF
TRBV7-9,17,-,TRBD1,TRBJ1-1,TGTGCCAGCAGCCAGCTAGGGACAGCAAAACCTGACACTGAAGCTTTCTTT,CASSQLGTAKPDTEAFF
TRBV24-1,15,-,-,TRBJ1-4,TGTGCCACCAGCTCTGGTAGGGGGATAGTGGAAAAACTGTTTTTT,CATSSGRGIVEKLFF
TRBV9,16,-,-,TRBJ2-3,TGTGCCAGCAGCGTAGACTGGGCCCCTAGCACAGATACGCAGTATTTT,CASSVDWAPSTDTQYF
TRBV5-4,17,once,TRBD1,TRBJ1-4,TGTGCCAGCAGCACCAAGGGACAGGGGGTTTCTGTTGAAAAACTGTTTTTT,CASSTKGQGVSVEKLFF
TRBV11-2,13,-,-,TRBJ2-3,TGTGCCAGCAGCTTAGATCAGGGAGATACGCAGTATTTT,CASSLDQGDTQYF
TRBV7-9,15,few,-,TRBJ1-3,TGTGCCGGCAACTCAGGGTGGGATTCTGGAAACACCATATATTTT,CAGNSGWDSGNTIYF
TRBV24-1,14,-,TRBD2,TRBJ2-3,TGTGCCACCAGTGATTTGCGTCCTAGCGGTACGCAGTATTTT,CATSDLRPSGTQYF
TRBV7-9,17,once,-,TRBJ2-3,TGTGCCAGCAGCTTAGAAGTCAGGGCCGCTCTCGCAGATACGCAGTATTTT,CASSLEVRAALADTQYF
TRBV5-1,15,-,-,TRBJ1-4,TGCGCCAGCAGCCAGGACAGAGCAACTAATGAAAAACTGTTTTTT,CASSQDRATNEKLFF
TRBV7-9,13,many,-,TRBJ1-3,TGTGCCAGCAGCTTAGACGGGGGAAACACCATATATTTT,CASSLDGGNTIYF
TRBV7-2,16,-,-,TRBJ2-1,TGTGCCAGCAGCTTAACCAGCGGAGGGAGCTACAATGAGCAGTTCTTC,CASSLTSGGSYNEQFF
TRBV18,16,-,TRBD1,TRBJ1-1,TGTGCCAGCTCACCTCTATTCTTGGACAGGGACACTGAAGCTTTCTTT,CASSPLFLDRDTEAFF
TRBV10-2,11,-,TRBD1,TRBJ2-7,TGCGCCAGCAGCCAGGGGGCCGAGCAGTACTTC,CASSQGAEQYF
TRBV3-1/TRBV3-2,14,once,-,TRBJ2-3,TGTGCCAGCAGCCAGGGAGCTACTGGGGATACGCAGTATTTT,CASSQGATGDTQYF
TRBV24-1,16,-,TRBD1,TRBJ2-5,TGTGCCACCAGTGATTACGGCAGGGGGAAAGAAGAGACCCAGTACTTC,CATSDYGRGKEETQYF
TRBV4-1,16,-,-,TRBJ1-1,TGCGCCAGCAGCCAAGCCCTGACAGGAACGAACACTGAAGCTTTCTTT,CASSQALTGTNTEAFF
TRBV7-8,16,-,TRBD2,TRBJ2-1,TGTGCCAGCAGCTTTTTTAGCGGGAGCTCCTACAATGAGCAGTTCTTC,CASSFFSGSSYNEQFF
TRBV21-1,13,-,-,TRBJ1-5,TGTGCCAGCAGCAAAGGGGGGGATCAGCCCCAGCATTTT,CASSKGGDQPQHF
TRBV7-8,19,-,-,TRBJ1-3,TGTGCCAGCAGCTTACGGGCCGCTGGGGGCCTACACTCTGGAAACACCATATATTTT,CASSLRAAGGLHSGNTIYF
TRBV10-1,15,-,TRBD1,TRBJ2-7,TGCGCCAGCAGACTATGGACAGGGGTTTGCTACGAGCAGTACTTC,CASRLWTGVCYEQYF
TRBV30,18,-,TRBD1,TRBJ2-6,TGTGCCTGGGCACATTTATGGGACAGGTCTTTGGGGGCCAACGTCCTGACTTTC,CAWAHLWDRSLGANVLTF
TRBV5-4,15,-,TRBD1,TRBJ1-2,TGTGCCAGCAGCTCCTCACAGGGGGGTATCTATGGCTACACCTTC,CASSSSQGGIYGYTF
TRBV7-6,14,-,TRBD1,TRBJ1-6,TGTGCCAGCAGCTCGACAGGGATCGGTTCACCCCTCCACTTT,CASSSTGIGSPLHF
TRBV19,14,-,TRBD2,TRBJ2-3,TGTGCCAGTAGTATAGATCCCGGGGGGGATACGCAGTATTTT,CASSIDPGGDTQYF
TRBV7-8,15,-,-,TRBJ1-3,TGTGCCAGCAGCTTAAGTTGGGGGGAAGGAAACACCATATATTTT,CASSLSWGEGNTIYF
TRBV27,12,-,-,TRBJ2-2,TGTGCCAGCAGTCCCGTAACCGGGGAGCTGTTTTTT,CASSPVTGELFF